This TCR beta chain was obtained from a study of Graves' ophthalmopathy and Graves' hyperthyroidism. The study amplified TCR beta CDR3 regions using RNA transcripts. Investigators did first-round RT-PCR with HTBI primers, then second-round multiplex PCR. TCRdb ran MiXCR on the multiplex PCR reads and lists one entry per CDR3 protein. The profile shows approximately 210,000 distinct CDR3 sequences, less than 30% of them singletons. Study outcomes and limitations: From stable hyperthyroidism, ophthalmopathy was separated by a 13-signature model with 85% to 90% sensitivity and about 81% specificity.

A remark on this clonotype: Its specificity is not known.

Each donor who had ophthalmopathy showed moderate-to-severe activity, a CAS of ≥3, a NOSPECS of ≥4, and a duration under 3 months. Patients with other autoimmune diseases, uncontrolled infections, pregnancy or lactation were excluded. The sequence was collected from a man in his forties or fifties with Graves' ophthalmopathy. Sequenced material: peripheral blood.

In DNA, the CDR3 is TGTGCCAGCAGTCAAAAAAACATTCAGTACTTC. This sequence encodes CASSQKNIQYF. The chain combines TRBV12-3 or TRBV12-4 with TRBJ2-4; D is uncertain. Trimming removed 5 bases at V and 4 bases at J, with 3 bases between. This CDR3 is 11 amino acids long.